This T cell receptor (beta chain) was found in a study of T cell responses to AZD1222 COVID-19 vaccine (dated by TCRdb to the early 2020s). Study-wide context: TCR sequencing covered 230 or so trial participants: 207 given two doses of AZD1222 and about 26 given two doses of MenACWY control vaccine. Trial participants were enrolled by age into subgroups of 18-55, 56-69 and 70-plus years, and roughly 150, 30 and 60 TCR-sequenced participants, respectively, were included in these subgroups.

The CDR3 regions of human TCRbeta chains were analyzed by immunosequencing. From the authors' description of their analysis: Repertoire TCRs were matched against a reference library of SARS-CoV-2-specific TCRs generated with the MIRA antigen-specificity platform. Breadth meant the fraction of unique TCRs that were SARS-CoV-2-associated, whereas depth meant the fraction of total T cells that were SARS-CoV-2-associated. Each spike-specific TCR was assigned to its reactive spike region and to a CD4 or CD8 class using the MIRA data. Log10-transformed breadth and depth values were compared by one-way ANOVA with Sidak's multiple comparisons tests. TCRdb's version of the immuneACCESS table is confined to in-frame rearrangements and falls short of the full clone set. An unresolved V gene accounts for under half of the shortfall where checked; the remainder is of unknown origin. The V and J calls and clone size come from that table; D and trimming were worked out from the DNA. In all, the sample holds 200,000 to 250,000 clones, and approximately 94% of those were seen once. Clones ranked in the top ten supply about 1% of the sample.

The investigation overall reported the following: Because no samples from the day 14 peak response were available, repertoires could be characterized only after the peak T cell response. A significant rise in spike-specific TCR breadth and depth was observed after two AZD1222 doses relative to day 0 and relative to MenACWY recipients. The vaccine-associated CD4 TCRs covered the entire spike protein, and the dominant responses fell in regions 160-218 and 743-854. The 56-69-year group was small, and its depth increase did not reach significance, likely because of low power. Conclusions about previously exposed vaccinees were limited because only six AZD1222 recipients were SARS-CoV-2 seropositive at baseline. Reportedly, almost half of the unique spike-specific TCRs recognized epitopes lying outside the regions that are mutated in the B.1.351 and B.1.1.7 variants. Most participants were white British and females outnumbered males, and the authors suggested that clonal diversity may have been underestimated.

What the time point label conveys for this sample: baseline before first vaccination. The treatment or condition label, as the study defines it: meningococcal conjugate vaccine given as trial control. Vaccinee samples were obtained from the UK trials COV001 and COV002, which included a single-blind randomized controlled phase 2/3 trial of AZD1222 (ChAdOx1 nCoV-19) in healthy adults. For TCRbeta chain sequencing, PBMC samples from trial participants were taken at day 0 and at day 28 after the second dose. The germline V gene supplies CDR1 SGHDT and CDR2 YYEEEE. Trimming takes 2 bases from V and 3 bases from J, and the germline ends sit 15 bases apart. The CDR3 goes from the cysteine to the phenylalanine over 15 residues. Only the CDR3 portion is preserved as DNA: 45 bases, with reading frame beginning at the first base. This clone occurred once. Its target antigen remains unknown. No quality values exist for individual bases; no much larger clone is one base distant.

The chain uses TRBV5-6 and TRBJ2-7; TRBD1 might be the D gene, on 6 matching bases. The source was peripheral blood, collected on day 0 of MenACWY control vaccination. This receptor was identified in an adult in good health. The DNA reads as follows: TGTGCCAGCAGCTTATCTGGACAGCTTAGCTACGAGCAGTACTTC. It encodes CASSLSGQLSYEQYF.